What follows are 31 T cell receptor beta chains derived from one specimen sequenced in a study of a mutant IDH1 vaccine in newly diagnosed glioma. Sample time point: week 47, end of study. The vaccine gave 300 ug of a 20-mer mutant IDH1 peptide subcutaneously per dose. No antigens are known for them. Repertoires were generated with immunoSEQ multiplex PCR, while TCRdb's copy carries only in-frame clones and drops some. The sample consists of 10,000 to 14,000 clones, 81% of them appearing once. The specimen was PBMCs, collected from a glioma patient whose treatment included an IDH1 peptide vaccine. Receptor source: a man aged 25 to 40 with glioma.

The CDR3: CASSLSRVGYTEAFF. CDR3 bases: TGTGCCAGCAGTTTATCGAGGGTGGGGTACACTGAAGCTTTCTTT. The chain uses TRBV27 and TRBJ1-1, with unresolved D. Germline V gene data show CDR1 as MNHEY and CDR2 as SMNVEV (reference sequence). CDR3 length: 15 amino acids. V was trimmed by 0 bases and J by 3 bases, leaving 11 bases between them.

This chain links TRBV19 with TRBJ2-1; possible D gene TRBD1, 5 bases. Trimming removed 9 bases at V and 8 bases at J, with 14 bases between. Germline assignment: CDR1 LNHDA and CDR2 SQIVND (reference sequence). This CDR3 comprises 12 residues. CDR3 nucleotide sequence: TGTGCCAGCAGCCCCTGGGGCGATGAGCAGTTCTTC. It codes for CASSPWGDEQFF.

The chain carries TRBV5-6 and TRBJ1-1; no definite D call. The CDR3 totals 15 residues. The germline V and J ends were trimmed by 4 bases and 4 bases, with 17 bases remaining between them. Germline CDR1 and CDR2: SGHDT and YYEEEE. CDR3: CASSVIQVRGTEAFF. As DNA, the CDR3 is TGTGCCAGCAGCGTCATTCAGGTTCGGGGCACTGAAGCTTTCTTT.

The chain uses TRBV5-5 and TRBJ1-2; D gene unclear. Germline V CDR1 and CDR2: SGHKS, YYEKEE (reference sequence). V was trimmed by 2 bases and J by 5 bases, leaving 7 bases between them. This CDR3 region has 12 residues. The CDR3, as DNA: TGTGCCAGCAGCTTCGGGGTTTATGGCTACACCTTC. As protein: CASSFGVYGYTF.

This chain joins TRBV27 and TRBJ2-1, with 16 bases lining up with TRBD2. The CDR3 is 18 residues long. After removal of 0 bases from V and 10 bases from J, the junction contained 9 bases not matched to a gene. Per germline, CDR1 MNHEY and CDR2 SMNVEV (reference sequence). This CDR3 is CASSLSSLGLAGGWEQFF. Here the CDR3 DNA reads TGTGCCAGCAGTTTATCTTCTTTGGGACTAGCGGGGGGGTGGGAGCAGTTCTTC.

This clone was observed a few times. The chain has TRBV7-8 and TRBJ1-1, with 9 bases fitting TRBD1. Per germline, CDR1 SGHVS and CDR2 FQNEAQ. Trimming at V came to 7 bases and at J to 1 base, leaving 1 base not matched to a gene. The CDR3 runs 13 residues. The CDR3 loop reads CASNRGPNTEAFF. The CDR3 DNA is TGTGCCAGCAACAGGGGGCCGAACACTGAAGCTTTCTTT.

The genes are TRBV5-1 and TRBJ2-1; D is ambiguous. The CDR3 has 15 amino acids. The V gene lost 1 base and the J gene lost 0 bases, with 8 bases spanning the gap. The germline gives CDR1 SGHRS, CDR2 YFSETQ. CDR3 sequence (DNA): TGCGCCAGCAGCTTGCGAGGATTCTCCTACAATGAGCAGTTCTTC. This codes for CASSLRGFSYNEQFF.

The chain is built from TRBV7-9 and TRBJ2-1; D not resolved. This CDR3 region has 10 residues. Germline assignment: CDR1 SEHNR and CDR2 FQNEAQ (reference sequence). Trimming left V 6 bases short and J 10 bases short, with 7 bases between. CDR3 amino acids: CASSLFEQFF. CDR3 sequence (DNA): TGTGCCAGCAGTCTCTTCGAGCAGTTCTTC.

J is TRBJ2-7 and V is TRBV19; unclear D gene. CDR3 length: 11 amino acids. The germline V and J ends were trimmed by 10 bases and 5 bases, with 12 bases remaining between them. The germline gives CDR1 LNHDA, CDR2 SQIVND (reference sequence). This chain's CDR3 is CATSSRHEQYF. The CDR3 nucleotides are TGTGCCACTTCCAGCCGCCACGAGCAGTACTTC.

The chain joins TRBV19 to TRBJ1-1; D not resolved. This CDR3 spans 15 amino acids. The V end lost 0 bases, the J end lost 0 bases, and 8 bases lay between the germline ends. In germline, CDR1 is LNHDA, CDR2 SQIVND (reference sequence). This CDR3 is CASSIERGLNTEAFF. In DNA, the CDR3 is TGTGCCAGTAGTATAGAACGGGGTCTGAACACTGAAGCTTTCTTT.

V and J are TRBV27 and TRBJ1-1, with D perhaps TRBD1 (5 bases). Trimming stripped 2 bases from V and 5 bases from J, with 12 bases between. Germline CDR1 MNHEY, CDR2 SMNVEV (reference sequence). The CDR3 covers 14 residues. This chain's CDR3 is CASSLGQGGTEAFF. In DNA, the CDR3 is TGTGCCAGCAGTTTAGGCCAGGGAGGGACTGAAGCTTTCTTT.

Of note for this clone: Within the sample, other DNA sequences also encode this same CDR3. The V and J genes are TRBV7-9 and TRBJ1-1; D uncertain. V was shortened by 0 bases and J by 2 bases, with 13 bases between the two germline ends. The germline gives CDR1 SEHNR, CDR2 FQNEAQ (reference sequence). CDR3 length: 16 amino acids. The CDR3 DNA reads as TGTGCCAGCAGCTTAGCGCTTGCAGGTACTAACACTGAAGCTTTCTTT. Protein product: CASSLALAGTNTEAFF.

The V gene is TRBV18, the J gene TRBJ2-2, with a weak D call TRBD2 (6 bases). Germline loops: CDR1 KGHSH, CDR2 LQKENI. The CDR3 is made up of 13 amino acids. Trimming took off 6 bases at V and 3 bases at J, with 8 bases between the two ends. As DNA, the CDR3 is TGTGCCAGCTCGTCGGGGGACACCGGGGAGCTGTTTTTT. It specifies CASSSGDTGELFF.

The CDR3 loop reads CASSSTRAGANVLTF. CDR3 coding DNA: TGTGCCAGCAGTTCTACTAGAGCTGGGGCCAACGTCCTGACTTTC. The gene calls are TRBV7-8 and TRBJ2-6; D is possibly TRBD2 (5 bases). The CDR3 has 15 residues. Germline CDR1 is SGHVS and CDR2 is FQNEAQ. V was shortened by 6 bases and J by 2 bases, with 11 bases between the two germline ends.

This clone turned up a few times. This chain connects TRBV5-6 to TRBJ1-1, with D possibly matching TRBD1 (5 bases). Germline CDR1 reads SGHDT; CDR2 reads YYEEEE. Trimming shortened V by 0 bases and J by 4 bases, and 13 bases separated the two germline ends. The CDR3 runs 15 residues. The CDR3 sequence is CASSLEMGPVTEAFF. DNA of the CDR3: TGTGCCAGCAGCTTGGAGATGGGGCCGGTCACTGAAGCTTTCTTT.

This clone showed up just once. This chain joins TRBV5-6 and TRBJ1-2; 8 bases align to TRBD1. V dropped 5 bases and J dropped 3; count of bases not matched to a gene: 6. Looked up from germline, CDR1 is SGHDT and CDR2 is YYEEEE. The CDR3 runs to 14 residues. The CDR3 DNA reads TGTGCCAGCAGGGGACAGGCTGCTTACTATGGCTACACCTTC. As protein: CASRGQAAYYGYTF.

The chain has TRBV4-1 and TRBJ1-3; D is perhaps TRBD1 (6 bases). The V end was cut by 1 base, the J end by 0 bases, with 13 bases between. This CDR3 is built from 17 residues. CDR1 and CDR2 (germline): MGHRA, YSYEKL. CDR3 bases: TGCGCCAGCAGCCAAGTTATAACAGGGTACTCTGGAAACACCATATATTTT. The encoded protein is CASSQVITGYSGNTIYF.

The chain couples TRBV27 to TRBJ2-1; 7 bases line up with TRBD1. The germline CDR1 and CDR2 sequences are MNHEY and SMNVEV (reference sequence). This CDR3 has 15 amino acids. Losses at the gene ends were 6 bases for V and 5 bases for J; bases not matched to a gene: 10. CDR3 sequence reads: CASSQSTQGNNEQFF. CDR3 DNA: TGTGCCAGCAGCCAGAGCACACAGGGGAACAATGAGCAGTTCTTC.

The CDR3 DNA follows: TGTGCCAGCAGTTACTGGAAGGGTGGGAACACTGAAGCTTTCTTT. Its protein product is CASSYWKGGNTEAFF. The rearrangement links TRBV6-5 to TRBJ1-1; the D is unclear. Germline assignment: CDR1 MNHEY and CDR2 SVGAGI. CDR3 length: 15 residues. Trimming stripped 1 base from V and 1 base from J, with 10 bases between.

This clone was observed a handful of times. V gene TRBV5-1 combines with J gene TRBJ2-1; 9 nucleotides match TRBD2. The CDR3 length is 16 residues. J gave up 7 bases and V 0 bases, and 8 bases lay outside the gene matches. The germline V gene has CDR1 SGHRS and CDR2 YFSETQ. CDR3 sequence: CASSLGLAAVRNEQFF. The CDR3 DNA follows: TGCGCCAGCAGCTTGGGACTAGCGGCGGTTCGGAATGAGCAGTTCTTC.

The chain employs TRBV5-6 and TRBJ2-7; perhaps TRBD2 as D (6 bases). Trimming pared 0 bases from V and 2 bases from J, leaving 12 bases between. CDR3 length: 15 amino acids. Germline lookup yields CDR1 SGHDT and CDR2 YYEEEE. The CDR3 protein is CASSLAGREAYEQYF. For the CDR3, the DNA is TGTGCCAGCAGCTTGGCAGGCAGGGAGGCCTACGAGCAGTACTTC.

J is TRBJ2-3 and V is TRBV21-1; the table's TRBD2 call for D was not verified on the DNA. TRBV21-1 represents a pseudogene. The CDR3 contains 16 residues. In DNA form, the CDR3 reads TGTGCCAGCACCTATAAAGCGGCGGGTCTCACAGATACGCAGTATTTT. Protein sequence: CASTYKAAGLTDTQYF.

The chain is built from TRBV5-1 and TRBJ2-5; 11 positions agree with TRBD2. The CDR3 has 14 residues. Per the germline V gene, CDR1 is SGHRS and CDR2 is YFSETQ. Trimming took 4 bases from V and 3 from J; bases not matched to a gene: 2. The DNA for the CDR3 is TGCGCCAGCAGCCTTAGCGGGGGGGAAGAGACCCAGTACTTC. Its translation is CASSLSGGEETQYF.

Only a few counts were recorded for this clone. The V call is TRBV2, the J call TRBJ1-2; the match to TRBD1 covers 9 bases. Looked up from germline, CDR1 is SNHLY and CDR2 is FYNNEI. This CDR3 comprises 15 residues. Trimming took 9 bases from V and 8 from J; bases not matched to a gene: 16. For the CDR3, the DNA is TGTGCCAGTCCTAAAAGGGGGACAGGGCTGTACGGCTACACCTTC. It translates to CASPKRGTGLYGYTF.

This clone is categorized as medium-sized. The genes are TRBV20-1 and TRBJ2-5; D not certain. CDR3 length: 11 residues. Germline values: CDR1 DFQATT, CDR2 SNEGSKA (reference sequence). V was trimmed by 7 bases and J by 1 base, leaving 7 bases between them. CDR3 sequence reads: CSVSPQETQYF. CDR3 coding DNA: TGCAGTGTCTCACCCCAAGAGACCCAGTACTTC.

CDR3 nucleotide sequence: TGTGCCAGCAGCGTAGGAGGGGCCTCTGGGGCCAACGTCCTGACTTTC. This sequence encodes CASSVGGASGANVLTF. The V call is TRBV9, the J call TRBJ2-6; D tentatively fits TRBD1 or TRBD2 (5 bases each). Germline CDR1 reads SGDLS; CDR2 reads YYNGEE. V was cut by 0 bases and J by 0 bases, with 7 bases left in between. The CDR3 loop spans 16 amino acids.

The rearrangement uses TRBV14 and TRBJ2-7; D call uncertain. This CDR3 spans 16 amino acids. V gave up 2 bases and J gave up 2 bases, with 16 bases separating them. Germline-derived CDR1 and CDR2 are SGHDN and FVKESK. CDR3 DNA: TGTGCCAGCAGCCAAAGGTTCGGGCCTCGAACCTACGAGCAGTACTTC. Translation: CASSQRFGPRTYEQYF.

The chain uses TRBV29-1 and TRBJ1-2; weak D call: TRBD1 (5 bases). This CDR3 has 15 amino acids. V was cut by 4 bases and J by 4 bases, with 19 bases left in between. In germline, CDR1 is SQVTM, CDR2 ANQGSEA. CDR3 DNA: TGCAGCGTTGGGGAGGGTCAGGGAACCCGCTATGGCTACACCTTC. As protein: CSVGEGQGTRYGYTF.

The chain is built from TRBV19 and TRBJ1-2; no firm D call. Trimming took off 0 bases at V and 6 bases at J, with 11 bases between the two ends. This CDR3 region has 14 residues. Looked up from germline, CDR1 is LNHDA and CDR2 is SQIVND (reference sequence). CDR3 in amino acids: CASSIERGANGYTF. The CDR3 DNA sequence: TGTGCCAGTAGTATAGAGCGAGGAGCGAATGGCTACACCTTC. Drawing the rest from reference TRBV19 and TRBJ1-2, the complete variable domain is DGGITQSPKYLFRKEGQNVTLSCEQNLNHDAMYWYRQDPGQGLRLIYYSQIVNDFQKGDIAEGYSVSREKKESFPLTVTSAQKNPTAFYLCASSIERGANGYTFGSGTRLTVV.

This chain uses TRBV4-1 with TRBJ1-2; possible D gene TRBD1, 6 bases. V lost 4 bases to trimming and J lost 4 bases, with 16 bases between them. This CDR3 has 15 residues. The V gene's germline CDR1 is MGHRA and CDR2 YSYEKL. Here the CDR3 reads CASSPTGGGGYGYTF. In DNA, the CDR3 is TGCGCCAGCAGCCCTACCGGTGGGGGCGGCTATGGCTACACCTTC.

The chain has TRBV15 and TRBJ2-7; D is unclear. The CDR3 has 15 amino acids. CDR1 and CDR2 from the germline V gene are LNHNV and YYDKDF (reference sequence). Trimming took off 1 base at V and 1 base at J, with 11 bases between the two ends. The CDR3: CATSRVSSRSYEQYF. As DNA, the CDR3 is TGTGCCACCAGCAGAGTTAGCAGTCGATCCTACGAGCAGTACTTC.